This entry features one T cell receptor beta chain sequence. Its antigen is unknown. Germline loops: CDR1 WSHSY, CDR2 SAAADI. The CDR3 consists of 15 residues. V shed 4 bases, J shed 7 bases, and the junction held 7 bases outside the gene matches. The assay was immunoSEQ multiplex PCR, and TCRdb's table has in-frame clones only and misses some. The sample holds 1.6 million or so clones, about 96% seen once. CD45RA-negative memory and CD45RA+ naive subsets were split from the CD4+ cells. This entry belongs to a study of shared clonotypes between healthy human individuals. Whole-study results and caveats: With few donors, the genetic and exposure-history diversity represented was limited.

Material: naive CD4+ T cells sorted from blood. Subset reported: CD45RA+ positively selected. The sequence derives from a man in his thirties or forties in good health. This sequence joins TRBV10-2 and TRBJ2-1, with 10 positions matching TRBD2. In nucleotides, the CDR3 is TGCGCCAGCAGTGTCCTAGCGGGAGTTGGAAATGAGCAGTTCTTC. It codes for CASSVLAGVGNEQFF.